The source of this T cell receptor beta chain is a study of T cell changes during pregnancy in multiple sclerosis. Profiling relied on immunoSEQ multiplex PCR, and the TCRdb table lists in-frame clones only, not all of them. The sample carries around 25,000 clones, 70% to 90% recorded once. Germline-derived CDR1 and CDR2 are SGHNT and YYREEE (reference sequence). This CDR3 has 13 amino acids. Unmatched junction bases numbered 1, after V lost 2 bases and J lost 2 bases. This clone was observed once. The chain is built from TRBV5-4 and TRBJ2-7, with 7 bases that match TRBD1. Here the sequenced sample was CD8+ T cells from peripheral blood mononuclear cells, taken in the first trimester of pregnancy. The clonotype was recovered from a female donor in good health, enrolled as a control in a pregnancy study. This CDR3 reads CASSFGTAYEQYF. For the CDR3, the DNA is TGTGCCAGCAGCTTCGGGACAGCCTACGAGCAGTACTTC.